What follows is one TCR beta chain and its context. Antigen specificity is unknown. The ends were cut back, 8 bases at V and 3 bases at J, with 10 bases in the middle. The CDR3 consists of 12 residues. This sample is drawn from a study of CD8 T cells in ankylosing spondylitis. TCRdb fed the 5' RACE reads into MiXCR, producing one record per CDR3 protein. The table includes 450,000 or so distinct CDR3 sequences, about 24% detected once. Findings and caveats of the study: A motif in TCR beta, a set of fewer than ten highly homologous variants, appeared characteristic of ankylosing spondylitis blood.

The TCR was taken from a male donor with ankylosing spondylitis. Specimen: blood, either unsorted or a sorted T cell fraction (not recorded which). V and J are TRBV12-3 or TRBV12-4 and TRBJ1-2; D ambiguous. The CDR3: CASSYSDYGYTF. The DNA of the CDR3 is TGTGCCAGCTCCTACAGCGACTATGGCTACACCTTC.